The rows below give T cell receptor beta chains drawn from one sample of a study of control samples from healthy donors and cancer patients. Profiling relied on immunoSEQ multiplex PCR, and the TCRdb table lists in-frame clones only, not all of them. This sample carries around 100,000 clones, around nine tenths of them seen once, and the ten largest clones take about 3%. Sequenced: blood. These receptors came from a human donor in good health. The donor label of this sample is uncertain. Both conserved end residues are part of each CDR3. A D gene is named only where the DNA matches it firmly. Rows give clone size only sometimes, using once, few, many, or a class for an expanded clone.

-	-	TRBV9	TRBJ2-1	TGTGCCAGCAGCCCTCGGGGGGCCCCCTACAATGAGCAGTTCTTC	CASSPRGAPYNEQFF
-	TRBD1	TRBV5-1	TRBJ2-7	TGCGCCAGCAGCTTGAGTCAGACAGGGCCCTACGAGCAGTACTTC	CASSLSQTGPYEQYF
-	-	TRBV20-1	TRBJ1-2	TGCAGTGCTAGTTATGGGGGGATAGGTGGCTACACCTTC	CSASYGGIGGYTF
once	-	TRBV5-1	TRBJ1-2	TGCGCCAGCAGCTTCTCTAGCTATGGCTACACCTTC	CASSFSSYGYTF
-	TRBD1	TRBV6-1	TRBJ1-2	TGTGCCAGCAGTGCGTTCGGGACAGACGACCGATATGGCTACACCTTC	CASSAFGTDDRYGYTF
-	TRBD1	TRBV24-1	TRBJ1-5	TGTGCCACCAGTGATCAGACAGGGGGCGGTCAGCCCCAGCATTTT	CATSDQTGGGQPQHF
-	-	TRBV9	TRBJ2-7	TGTGCCAGCAGCGTAGGGCCGACCCCCTACGAGCAGTACTTC	CASSVGPTPYEQYF
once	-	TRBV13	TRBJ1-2	TGTGCCAGCAGCTTACGGCAGTTTTATAACTATGGCTACACCTTC	CASSLRQFYNYGYTF
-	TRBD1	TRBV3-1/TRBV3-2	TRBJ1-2	TGTGCCAGCAGCCAGGACAGGGGGGATAATGGCTACACCTTC	CASSQDRGDNGYTF
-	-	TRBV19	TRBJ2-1	TGTGCCAGTAGTATAGGCGGGGACTACAATGAGCAGTTCTTC	CASSIGGDYNEQFF
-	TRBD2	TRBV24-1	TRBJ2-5	TGTGCCACCAGTGCCGGGAGGGGGTGGGGCAAGGAGACCCAGTACTTC	CATSAGRGWGKETQYF
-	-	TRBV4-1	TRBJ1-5	TGCGCCAGCAGCCCCCAAGACAGGCTTAATCAGCCCCAGCATTTT	CASSPQDRLNQPQHF
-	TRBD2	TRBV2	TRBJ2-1	TGTGCCAGCAGTGAAGCCAGCGGGGGGCACAATGAGCAGTTCTTC	CASSEASGGHNEQFF
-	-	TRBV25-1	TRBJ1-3	TGTGCCAGCAGTGAATATGGAAACACCATATATTTT	CASSEYGNTIYF
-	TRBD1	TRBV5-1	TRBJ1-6	TGCGCCAGCAGGGGGACAGGACCTAATAATTCACCCCTCCACTTT	CASRGTGPNNSPLHF
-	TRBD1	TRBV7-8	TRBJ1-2	TGTGCCAGCAGCTTAGGCCCGGGACAGATCTATGGCTACACCTTC	CASSLGPGQIYGYTF
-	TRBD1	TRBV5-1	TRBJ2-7	TGCGCCAGCAGCTTCGGGACAGGGTCAACCTACGAGCAGTACTTC	CASSFGTGSTYEQYF
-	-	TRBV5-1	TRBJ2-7	TGCGCCAGCAGCTTGGAGGGGGGAGTCCAGCAGTACTTC	CASSLEGGVQQYF
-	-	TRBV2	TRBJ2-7	TGTGCCAGCAGTGAAGACAGGGTTTCCCACGAGCAGTACTTC	CASSEDRVSHEQYF
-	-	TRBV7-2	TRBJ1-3	TGTGCCAGCAGCTTAAGCTCCGGAAACACCATATATTTT	CASSLSSGNTIYF
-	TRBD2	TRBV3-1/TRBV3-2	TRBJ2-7	TGTGCCAGCAGCCGCCTAGCGGGGGTCCGGCCATCCGAGCAGTACTTC	CASSRLAGVRPSEQYF
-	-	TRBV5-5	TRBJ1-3	TGTGCCAGCAGCCGGGGCTCCAACGGAAACACCATATATTTT	CASSRGSNGNTIYF
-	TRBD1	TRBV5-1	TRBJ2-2	TGCGCCAGCAGCTTGGTGCCAGGGGGGAACACCGGGGAGCTGTTTTTT	CASSLVPGGNTGELFF
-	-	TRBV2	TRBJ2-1	TGTGCCAGCATTGGTCGAGAGGACCACAATGAGCAGTTCTTC	CASIGREDHNEQFF
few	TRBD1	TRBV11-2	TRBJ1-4	TGTGCCAGCAGCTTCCAGGGGGCGTTAGGGGAAAAACTGTTTTTT	CASSFQGALGEKLFF
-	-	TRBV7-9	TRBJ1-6	TGTGCCAGCAGCTCGGACCTTATGGGAAGCTCCTATAATTCACCCCTCCACTTT	CASSSDLMGSSYNSPLHF
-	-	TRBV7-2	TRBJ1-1	TGTGCCAGCAGCAGCGCTATAACAGGTTTTTTGGGCACTGAAGCTTTCTTT	CASSSAITGFLGTEAFF
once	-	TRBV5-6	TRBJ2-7	TGTGCCAGCAGCTTTATCAGGGGTGCCCACGAGCAGTACTTC	CASSFIRGAHEQYF
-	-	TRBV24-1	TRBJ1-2	TGTGCCACCAGTGCACAGCCTAACTATGGCTACACCTTC	CATSAQPNYGYTF
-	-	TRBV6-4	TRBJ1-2	TGTGCCAGACCTGACCCTAACTATGGCTACACCTTC	CARPDPNYGYTF
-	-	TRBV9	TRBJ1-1	TGTGCCAGCAGCGTGATGGATGGCACTGAAGCTTTCTTT	CASSVMDGTEAFF
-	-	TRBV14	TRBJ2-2	TGTGCCAGCAGCCAATTGAATACAGGAACGAACACCGGGGAGCTGTTTTTT	CASSQLNTGTNTGELFF
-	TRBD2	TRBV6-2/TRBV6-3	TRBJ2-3	TGTGCCAGCAGTTTCGTAGCGGGGGGCCTCACAGATACGCAGTATTTT	CASSFVAGGLTDTQYF
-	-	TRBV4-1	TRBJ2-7	TGCGCCAGCAGCCGCGGCGTAACAGGGGGGGACGAGCAGTACTTC	CASSRGVTGGDEQYF
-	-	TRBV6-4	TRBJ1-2	TGTGCCAGCAGTGACCAGCCTGGTTCCACCTATGGCTACACCTTC	CASSDQPGSTYGYTF
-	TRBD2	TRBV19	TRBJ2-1	TGTGCCAGTAAGCCGGGACTAGCGTCCTCCTACAATGAGCAGTTCTTC	CASKPGLASSYNEQFF
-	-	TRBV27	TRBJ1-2	TGTGCCAGCAGTTTCGGGCAGCGCACCGGTGGCTACACCTTC	CASSFGQRTGGYTF
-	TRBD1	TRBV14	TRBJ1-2	TGTGCCAGCAGCCAAGGAATCCAGGGGGGCTATGGCTACACCTTC	CASSQGIQGGYGYTF
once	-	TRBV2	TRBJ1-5	TGTGCCAGCAGTGTCGGGGGGCTATCGGGTCAGCCCCAGCATTTT	CASSVGGLSGQPQHF
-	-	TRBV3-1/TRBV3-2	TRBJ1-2	TGTGCCAGCAGCCAGAGGAGTGGTGGCTACACCTTC	CASSQRSGGYTF